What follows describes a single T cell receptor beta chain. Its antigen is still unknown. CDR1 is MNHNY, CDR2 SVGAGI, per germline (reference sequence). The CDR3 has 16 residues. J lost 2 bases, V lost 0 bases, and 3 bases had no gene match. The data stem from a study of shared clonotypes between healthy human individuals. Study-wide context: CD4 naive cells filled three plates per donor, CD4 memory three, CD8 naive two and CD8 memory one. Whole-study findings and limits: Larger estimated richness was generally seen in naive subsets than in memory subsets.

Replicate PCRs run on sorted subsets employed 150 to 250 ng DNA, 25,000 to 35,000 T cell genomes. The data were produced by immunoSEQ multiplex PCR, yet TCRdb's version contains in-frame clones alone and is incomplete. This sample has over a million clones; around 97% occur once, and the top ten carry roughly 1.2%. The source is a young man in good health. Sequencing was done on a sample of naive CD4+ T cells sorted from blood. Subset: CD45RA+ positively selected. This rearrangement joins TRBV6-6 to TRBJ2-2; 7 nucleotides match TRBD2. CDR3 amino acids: CASSYSSGINTGELFF. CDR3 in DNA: TGTGCCAGCAGTTACTCGAGCGGGATTAACACCGGGGAGCTGTTTTTT.